What follows are 18 T cell receptor beta chains derived from one specimen sequenced in a study of neurological immune-mediated disorders. TCRdb re-derived calls from the 5' RACE reads in MiXCR, one entry per CDR3 protein. The sample includes approximately 86,000 distinct CDR3 sequences, approximately 2.8% seen only once; the top ten take around 1.1%. The sequenced sample consisted of PBMCs. All receptors derive from a woman in her twenties or thirties with multiple sclerosis.

This clonotype was seen repeatedly, ten times or more. V usage is TRBV27 and J usage is TRBJ2-3, with 11 bases identical to TRBD2. J gave up 7 bases and V 4 bases, and 10 bases lay outside the gene matches. CDR1 and CDR2 (germline): MNHEY, SMNVEV (reference sequence). CDR3 size: 16 residues. This CDR3 is CASSSIVGLAANTQYF. The CDR3 bases are TGTGCCAGCAGTTCAATTGTGGGACTAGCGGCGAATACGCAGTATTTT.

This clonotype showed up many times. The genes are TRBV7-9 and TRBJ1-4; the match to TRBD1 covers 7 bases. J gave up 8 bases and V 6 bases, and 9 bases lay outside the gene matches. Germline CDR1 reads SEHNR; CDR2 reads FQNEAQ (reference sequence). The CDR3 is made up of 14 amino acids. CDR3 loop: CASSSQGPLEKLFF. CDR3 DNA: TGTGCCAGCAGTTCACAGGGGCCGTTGGAAAAACTGTTTTTT.

This clonotype turned up a few times. V gene TRBV18 combines with J gene TRBJ2-3; no reliable D call. In germline, CDR1 is KGHSH, CDR2 LQKENI. V was shortened by 4 bases and J by 0 bases, with 11 bases between the two germline ends. The CDR3 contains 15 residues. The chain's CDR3 is CASSLRTTSTDTQYF. The CDR3 DNA sequence: TGTGCCAGCTCACTTCGCACGACTAGCACAGATACGCAGTATTTT. The full variable domain, its missing parts supplied by reference TRBV18 and TRBJ2-3, is NAGVMQNPRHLVRRRGQEARLRCSPMKGHSHVYWYRQLPEEGLKFMVYLQKENIIDESGMPKERFSAEFPKEGPSILRIQQVVRGDSAAYFCASSLRTTSTDTQYFGPGTRLTVL.

Many counts were recorded for this clonotype. This chain joins TRBV12-3 or TRBV12-4 and TRBJ2-1, with 7 bases identical to TRBD2. CDR3 length equals 15 residues. With V trimmed by 5 bases and J by 0 bases, 4 bases remained unmatched. CDR3 nucleotide sequence: TGTGCCAGCAGTGAAGCGGGAATCTCCTACAATGAGCAGTTCTTC. It yields the protein CASSEAGISYNEQFF.

This clonotype has more than one count but fewer than ten. This may stem from a read error, because a much larger clone lies one nucleotide away. V and J are TRBV28 and TRBJ1-5; the match to TRBD1 covers 7 bases. The V gene's germline CDR1 is MDHEN and CDR2 SYDVKM. CDR3 size: 15 residues. Here the CDR3 DNA reads TGTGCCAGCAGTTTCACAGGGGCAAACAATCAGCACCAGCATTTT. Translated: CASSFTGANNQHQHF. The entire variable domain, with the rest obtained from reference TRBV28 and TRBJ1-5, is as follows: DVKVTQSSRYLVKRTGEKVFLECVQDMDHENMFWYRQDPGLGLRLIYFSYDVKMKEKGDIPEGYSVSREKKERFSLILESASTNQTSMYLCASSFTGANNQHQHFGDGTRLSIL.

This clonotype occurred many times. The chain uses TRBV9 and TRBJ2-1, with D possibly matching TRBD1 (6 bases). V lost 0 bases, J lost 4 bases, and 20 bases lay in between. The CDR3 consists of 18 residues. Germline values: CDR1 SGDLS, CDR2 YYNGEE. For the CDR3, the DNA is TGTGCCAGCAGCGTAGATATTAGTCGGCCAGGGGAGTACAATGAGCAGTTCTTC. Protein: CASSVDISRPGEYNEQFF.

This clonotype was seen at least ten times. This chain connects TRBV7-2 to TRBJ1-6, with 10 positions matching TRBD1. The CDR3 sequence is 15 residues long. V dropped 4 bases and J dropped 5; count of bases not matched to a gene: 2. The germline gives CDR1 SGHTA, CDR2 FQGNSA. The CDR3 DNA is TGTGCCAGCAGCTATGGGACAGGGGATAATTCACCCCTCCACTTT. Protein product: CASSYGTGDNSPLHF. The variable domain in full, with the rest retrieved from reference TRBV7-2 and TRBJ1-6, is GAGVSQSPSNKVTEKGKDVELRCDPISGHTALYWYRQSLGQGLEFLIYFQGNSAPDKSGLPSDRFSAERTGGSVSTLTIQRTQQEDSAVYLCASSYGTGDNSPLHFGNGTRLTVT.

This clonotype was seen a few times. The chain links TRBV6-2 or TRBV6-3 to TRBJ2-5; 8 nucleotides match TRBD2. Losses at the gene ends were 2 bases for V and 5 bases for J; bases not matched to a gene: 7. The germline CDR1 and CDR2 sequences are MNHEY and SVGEGT. This CDR3 comprises 15 residues. The CDR3 DNA is TGTGCCAGCAGTTACCCGGGAGGGTCGACGGAGACCCAGTACTTC. Its protein is CASSYPGGSTETQYF.

Many counts were recorded for this clonotype. This chain uses TRBV5-1 with TRBJ2-2, with TRBD2 as a possible D gene (5 bases). Between the trimmed V and J ends, which lost 6 bases and 5 bases, there was a span of 20 bases. The CDR3 sequence is 16 residues long. Germline CDR1 SGHRS, CDR2 YFSETQ. CDR3 in amino acids: CASNAPGFGSTGELFF. The CDR3 DNA reads as TGCGCCAGCAACGCTCCGGGATTTGGAAGTACCGGGGAGCTGTTTTTT.

The sample holds many counts of this clonotype. The chain couples TRBV11-2 to TRBJ1-2; D might be TRBD1 (5 bases). This CDR3 spans 15 amino acids. V was pared by 4 bases and J by 8 bases, with 20 bases between. CDR1 is SGHAT and CDR2 is FQNNGV in the germline V gene. CDR3 amino acids: CASSSRDPGFLGYTF. Here the CDR3 DNA reads TGTGCCAGCAGCTCCCGGGACCCCGGCTTCTTGGGCTACACCTTC.

This clonotype was counted at least ten times. V is TRBV6-2 or TRBV6-3 and J is TRBJ2-7; the D is unclear. This CDR3 has 14 amino acids. The germline gives CDR1 MNHEY, CDR2 SVGEGT. Deletions cut 6 bases from V and 7 bases from J, with 19 bases between. Written as DNA, the CDR3 is TGTGCCAGCAGCCGCCCGAGGAAGATGGGGGAGCAGTACTTC. Translation: CASSRPRKMGEQYF.

The table lists this clonotype with many counts. The CDR3 DNA reads TGTGCCAGCAGCTTGGTCCAGGGGGCCTTGATGAACACTGAAGCTTTCTTT. This encodes CASSLVQGALMNTEAFF. V is TRBV7-2 and J is TRBJ1-1; 8 bases line up with TRBD1. The CDR3 is made up of 17 amino acids. Germline V gene lookup returns CDR1 SGHTA and CDR2 FQGNSA. Trimming cost V 3 bases and J 0 bases; bases outside gene matches: 9.

The sample holds many counts of this clonotype. This sequence joins TRBV9 and TRBJ2-1; TRBD2 aligns across 13 bases. This CDR3 has 15 residues. Trimming took 5 bases from V and 9 from J; bases not matched to a gene: 8. Germline V gene data show CDR1 as SGDLS and CDR2 as YYNGEE. CDR3: CASRDGLAGEGEQFF. In DNA, the CDR3 is TGTGCCAGCAGGGATGGACTAGCGGGAGAAGGTGAGCAGTTCTTC.

This clonotype was recorded many times. The rearrangement uses TRBV5-5 and TRBJ1-1, with a possible D match to TRBD1 (6 bases). V lost 2 bases, J lost 1 base, and 15 bases lay in between. CDR1 is SGHKS, CDR2 YYEKEE, per germline (reference sequence). The CDR3 contains 16 residues. The DNA of the CDR3 is TGTGCCAGCAGCTTTGTCCCGGGGGCGACGAACACTGAAGCTTTCTTT. Amino acids: CASSFVPGATNTEAFF.

Many counts were recorded for this clonotype. The chain is built from TRBV12-3 or TRBV12-4 and TRBJ2-1; 7 bases match TRBD2. This CDR3 contains 16 residues. Trimming at V came to 3 bases and at J to 2 bases, leaving 7 bases not matched to a gene. The chain's CDR3 is CASSFTIGRAYNEQFF. CDR3 coding DNA: TGTGCCAGCAGTTTTACTATAGGGAGGGCCTACAATGAGCAGTTCTTC.

This clonotype was recorded at least ten times. V usage is TRBV29-1 and J usage is TRBJ1-1; D is uncertain. Per the germline V gene, CDR1 is SQVTM and CDR2 is ANQGSEA. V was shortened by 0 bases and J by 7 bases, with 6 bases between the two germline ends. The CDR3 is 11 residues long. DNA for the CDR3: TGCAGCGTTGAAGATCTGATTGAAGCTTTCTTT. Translation: CSVEDLIEAFF. Combining the CDR3 with reference TRBV29-1 and TRBJ1-1 gives the whole variable domain SAVISQKPSRDICQRGTSLTIQCQVDSQVTMMFWYRQQPGQSLTLIATANQGSEATYESGFVIDKFPISRPNLTFSTLTVSNMSPEDSSIYLCSVEDLIEAFFGQGTRLTVV.

This clonotype has more than one count but fewer than ten. Since a much larger clone is just one base distant, this may be a read error. The missing conserved phenylalanine or tryptophan at the end of this CDR3 makes a read error likely. The chain uses TRBV5-1 and TRBJ1-2; D is undetermined. The V end was cut by 4 bases, the J end by 6 bases, with 19 bases between. Germline CDR1 SGHRS, CDR2 YFSETQ. There are 15 residues in the CDR3. CDR3 sequence reads: CASSHGNLYSNGYTC. DNA of the CDR3: TGCGCCAGCAGCCATGGAAACCTGTACAGCAATGGCTACACCTGC.

This clonotype showed up many times. The V gene is TRBV20-1, the J gene TRBJ2-3; D might be TRBD1 (6 bases). V was clipped by 5 bases and J by 4 bases, with 10 bases between them. Germline CDR1 and CDR2: DFQATT and SNEGSKA (reference sequence). The length of the CDR3 is 12 residues. The CDR3 DNA sequence: TGCAGTGCTCCCAGGGGAGCAGATACGCAGTATTTT. Translated, it gives CSAPRGADTQYF.